This T cell receptor beta chain is from a study of identifying expanded T cells in peripheral blood. Study-wide results and limits: Across healthy donors, higher total template counts meant significantly greater approximately 2-week count variance. Over approximately two and four weeks, about 15 and 19 clones changed, versus approximately 1.1 between replicates.

Measured with immunoSEQ multiplex PCR; TCRdb has only the in-frame clones, and not every one. The data show about 85,000 clones, with around 89% seen just once and roughly 19% held by the top ten. CDR1 and CDR2 from the germline V gene are MNHEY and SVGAGI. The V segment lost 6 bases and the J segment 4 bases; nucleotides outside the gene matches: 0. The CDR3 spans 12 residues. With respect to this clone: Its target is not known.

Collection occurred without any documented infections or immune events in donors. What was sequenced was blood. This clonotype was sampled from a person aged 18 to 70 in good health. The chain employs TRBV6-5 and TRBJ2-3; TRBD2 matches at 8 bases. The CDR3 DNA reads as TGTGCCAGCAGAGCGGGAGCAGATACGCAGTATTTT. The encoded protein is CASRAGADTQYF.